These T cell receptor beta chains were read from a single sample in a study of blood T cells in healthy people across ages. TCRdb recomputed calls from the 5' RACE reads with MiXCR, one row per CDR3 protein. The table includes some 1.5 million distinct CDR3 sequences, about 28% detected once. The sample was blood. The receptor source for this set is a woman aged 30 to 39 in good health. Both conserved end residues are part of each CDR3.

j_gene: TRBJ2-3
v_gene: TRBV15
len: 12
CDR3aa: CATSRPTDTQYF

j_gene: TRBJ1-1
v_gene: TRBV6-5
len: 16
CDR3aa: CASSYWSPRETTEAFF

j_gene: TRBJ1-5
v_gene: TRBV6-5
len: 13
CDR3aa: CASSYSKGQPQHF

j_gene: TRBJ2-3
v_gene: TRBV10-3
len: 12
CDR3aa: CTISLGTDTQYF

j_gene: TRBJ1-4
v_gene: TRBV2
len: 14
CDR3aa: CASSLPRGEEKLFF

j_gene: TRBJ2-1
v_gene: TRBV28
len: 15
CDR3aa: CASSFRGGKGLPRFF

j_gene: NA
v_gene: TRBV20-1
len: 16
CDR3aa: CSAMQLEVYKGDEQYF

j_gene: TRBJ1-2
v_gene: TRBV6-6
len: 15
CDR3aa: CASSYSGSADYGYTF

j_gene: TRBJ2-3
v_gene: TRBV4-3
len: 17
CDR3aa: CTSSQDSSGRSADTQYF

j_gene: TRBJ2-2
v_gene: TRBV12-3/TRBV12-4
len: 14
CDR3aa: CASSPGQEYGELFF

j_gene: TRBJ2-5
v_gene: TRBV5-1
len: 15
CDR3aa: CASSSWSADQETQYF

j_gene: TRBJ2-1
v_gene: TRBV6-7
len: 19
CDR3aa: CASSLGREGPNRSYNEQFF

j_gene: TRBJ2-1
v_gene: TRBV20-1
len: 14
CDR3aa: CSARTSGRALKQFF

j_gene: TRBJ2-4
v_gene: TRBV5-1
len: 15
CDR3aa: CASSLNSGGPYIQYF

j_gene: TRBJ2-2
v_gene: TRBV29-1
len: 15
CDR3aa: CSVEFQGTSTGELFF

j_gene: TRBJ2-1
v_gene: TRBV5-1
len: 16
CDR3aa: CASSLGLRGVGNEQFF

j_gene: TRBJ1-1
v_gene: TRBV20-1
len: 14
CDR3aa: CSARSGSENTEAFF

j_gene: TRBJ2-5
v_gene: TRBV6-2/TRBV6-3
len: 17
CDR3aa: CASSPGTSAPTRETQYF

j_gene: TRBJ2-1
v_gene: TRBV6-6
len: 16
CDR3aa: CASSIQGGVLDNEQFF